The 13 T cell receptor beta chains below all came from one sample that was sequenced in a study of T cell responses to AZD1222 COVID-19 vaccine. The repertoire was sequenced with immunoSEQ multiplex PCR; TCRdb's copy has only in-frame clones and lacks some. Of 120,000 or so clones listed, 88% were seen once; the top ten hold 3.5%. Sequenced here: peripheral blood, sampled 28 days after the second AZD1222 dose. These TCRs come from an adult who received the AZD1222 COVID-19 vaccine.

The rearrangement joins TRBV27 to TRBJ1-3; TRBD1 might be the D (5 bases). The CDR3 is 13 amino acids. Trimming removed 8 bases from V and 4 bases from J, with 12 bases in between. Per the germline V gene, CDR1 is MNHEY and CDR2 is SMNVEV (reference sequence). The CDR3: CASLSAGGNTIYF. CDR3 coding DNA: TGTGCCAGCTTATCGGCAGGGGGAAACACCATATATTTT.

V is TRBV4-3 and J is TRBJ2-7; 7 nucleotides match TRBD1. This CDR3 has 15 amino acids. Germline assignment: CDR1 LGHNA and CDR2 YSLEER. Trimming at V came to 4 bases and at J to 3 bases, leaving 9 bases not matched to a gene. The CDR3 DNA reads as TGCGCCAGCAGCCTAGCAGGGGGACCTGACTACGAGCAGTACTTC. Translation gives CASSLAGGPDYEQYF.

The V gene is TRBV7-2, the J gene TRBJ2-2; no clear D. Between the trimmed V and J ends, which lost 7 bases and 1 base, there was a span of 10 bases. Germline V gene lookup returns CDR1 SGHTA and CDR2 FQGNSA. CDR3 length: 14 amino acids. The chain's CDR3 is CASNLVGNTGELFF. CDR3 nucleotides: TGTGCCAGCAACCTGGTGGGGAACACCGGGGAGCTGTTTTTT.

This chain uses TRBV21-1 with TRBJ1-5. TRBV21-1 is a pseudogene. CDR3 length: 15 residues. CDR3 in amino acids: CASSTRDSSNQPQHF. The CDR3 coding sequence is TGTGCCAGCAGCACTCGGGACTCTAGCAATCAGCCCCAGCATTTT.

The chain has TRBV24-1 and TRBJ2-7; D remains ambiguous. Germline CDR1 is KGHDR and CDR2 is SFDVKD. V gave up 3 bases and J gave up 0 bases, with 5 bases separating them. The CDR3 consists of 13 residues. CDR3 nucleotide sequence: TGTGCCACCAGTGATCCCCCCTCCTACGAGCAGTACTTC. It is translated as CATSDPPSYEQYF.

The sample holds a few counts of this clone. The J gene is TRBJ2-1, the V gene TRBV29-1; TRBD1 aligns across 9 bases. The germline V gene has CDR1 SQVTM and CDR2 ANQGSEA. This CDR3 contains 13 residues. V was clipped by 5 bases and J by 7 bases; unmatched bases: 6. The CDR3 region is CSVQGTGNNEQFF. CDR3 bases: TGCAGCGTTCAGGGGACAGGGAATAATGAGCAGTTCTTC.

The chain joins TRBV2 to TRBJ2-3, with 13 bases matching TRBD2. Per the germline V gene, CDR1 is SNHLY and CDR2 is FYNNEI. J gave up 1 base and V 4 bases, and 2 bases lay outside the gene matches. The CDR3 is 16 amino acids. The CDR3: CASSGGLAGGTDTQYF. CDR3 nucleotide sequence: TGTGCCAGCAGTGGAGGACTAGCGGGAGGCACAGATACGCAGTATTTT.

The gene calls are TRBV7-9 and TRBJ2-4; unclear D gene. CDR1 and CDR2 from the germline V gene are SEHNR and FQNEAQ (reference sequence). V lost 1 base to trimming and J lost 0 bases, with 7 bases between them. The CDR3 contains 15 residues. DNA of the CDR3: TGTGCCAGCAGCTTAGAGGCTCTAGCCAAAAACATTCAGTACTTC. Its protein is CASSLEALAKNIQYF.

Written as DNA, the CDR3 is TGTGCCAGCAGTTTGTCCACTAAGGGGGGCTACACCTTC. Protein: CASSLSTKGGYTF. The chain joins TRBV28 to TRBJ1-2, with D possibly TRBD1 on 5 matching bases. V lost 3 bases, J lost 8 bases, and 13 bases lay in between. The germline V gene has CDR1 MDHEN and CDR2 SYDVKM. The CDR3 loop spans 13 amino acids.

The chain couples TRBV6-2 or TRBV6-3 to TRBJ1-5, with D perhaps matching TRBD1 (6 bases). Trimming left V 2 bases short and J 6 bases short, with 14 bases between. This CDR3 has 15 amino acids. In germline, CDR1 is MNHEY, CDR2 SVGEGT. The chain's CDR3 is CASSYGGGASQPQHF. In nucleotides, the CDR3 is TGTGCCAGCAGTTACGGGGGGGGCGCCAGTCAGCCCCAGCATTTT.

The chain has TRBV7-2 and TRBJ1-1, with a possible D match to TRBD1 (6 bases). Trimming took off 2 bases at V and 1 base at J, with 11 bases between the two ends. The CDR3 length is 15 residues. Germline loops: CDR1 SGHTA, CDR2 FQGNSA. The CDR3 here is CASSLRLGANTEAFF. The CDR3 DNA reads TGTGCCAGCAGCTTAAGGTTGGGGGCGAACACTGAAGCTTTCTTT.

The chain has TRBV5-6 and TRBJ2-3, with D uncertain. Germline CDR1 is SGHDT and CDR2 is YYEEEE. This CDR3 is 14 amino acids long. V lost 0 bases and J 0 bases, leaving 5 bases between the germline ends. CDR3: CASSLGGSTDTQYF. CDR3 coding DNA: TGTGCCAGCAGCTTGGGTGGAAGCACAGATACGCAGTATTTT.

The J gene is TRBJ1-1, the V gene TRBV7-3; a possible D gene is TRBD1 (6 bases). CDR1 and CDR2 (germline): SGHTA, FQGTGA. This CDR3 has 14 residues. The V end was cut by 1 base, the J end by 7 bases, with 13 bases between. CDR3 protein: CASSLRGGVDEAFF. The CDR3 coding sequence is TGTGCCAGCAGCTTAAGGGGGGGCGTCGATGAAGCTTTCTTT.